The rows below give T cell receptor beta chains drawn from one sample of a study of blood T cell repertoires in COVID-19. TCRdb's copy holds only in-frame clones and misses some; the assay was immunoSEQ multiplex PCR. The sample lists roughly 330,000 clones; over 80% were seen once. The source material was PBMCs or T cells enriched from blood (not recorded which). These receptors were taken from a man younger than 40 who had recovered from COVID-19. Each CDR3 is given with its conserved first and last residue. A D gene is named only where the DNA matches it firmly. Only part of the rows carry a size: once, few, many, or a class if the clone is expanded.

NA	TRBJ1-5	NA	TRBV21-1	TGTGCCAGCAGCAAATCCGGGACAGGGGGCTTCAATCAGCCCCAGCATTTT	CASSKSGTGGFNQPQHF
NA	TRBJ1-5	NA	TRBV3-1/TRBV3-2	TGTGCCAGCAGCCCCACCCTCCGGGGCAATCAGCCCCAGCATTTT	CASSPTLRGNQPQHF
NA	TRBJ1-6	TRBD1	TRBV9	TGTGCCAGCAGCGTCTCTGGGACAGGCAATTCACCCCTCCACTTT	CASSVSGTGNSPLHF
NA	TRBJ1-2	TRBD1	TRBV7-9	TGTGCCAGCAGCTCAACCCTGACAGGGGGCGGGAGTAACTATGGCTACACCTTC	CASSSTLTGGGSNYGYTF
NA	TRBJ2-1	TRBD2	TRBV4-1	TGCGCCAGCAGCCGTCTACTAGCGGGGGGCTACAATGAGCAGTTCTTC	CASSRLLAGGYNEQFF
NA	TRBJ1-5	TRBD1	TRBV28	TGTGCCAGCAGCTCGGGACAGGCAAGCAATCAGCCCCAGCATTTT	CASSSGQASNQPQHF
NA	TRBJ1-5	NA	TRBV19	TGTGCCAGTAGTATATTGGCAGGGGTAAATCAGCCCCAGCATTTT	CASSILAGVNQPQHF
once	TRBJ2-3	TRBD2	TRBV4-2	TGTGCCAGCAGCCGGGGCGAGGTTGCGGGGGAATACCGCACAGATACGCAGTATTTT	CASSRGEVAGEYRTDTQYF
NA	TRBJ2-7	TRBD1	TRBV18	TGTGCCAGCTCACTAGGAGTCGGACAGGGTGACTCCTACGAGCAGTACTTC	CASSLGVGQGDSYEQYF
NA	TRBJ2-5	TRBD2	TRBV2	TGTGCCAGCAGCACTCTATTAGCGGGGGGGAAAGAGACCCAGTACTTC	CASSTLLAGGKETQYF
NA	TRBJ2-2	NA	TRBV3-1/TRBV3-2	TGTGCCAGCAGCCAATACGGAGGAAGCACCGGGGAGCTGTTTTTT	CASSQYGGSTGELFF
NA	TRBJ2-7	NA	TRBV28	TGTGCCAGCAACTCAGTTCAGGTAAACTACGAGCAGTACTTC	CASNSVQVNYEQYF
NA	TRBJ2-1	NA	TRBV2	TGTGCCAGCAGTACCGACTGGGATGAGCAGTTCTTC	CASSTDWDEQFF
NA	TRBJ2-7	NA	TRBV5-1	TGCGCCAGCAGCTTGGTGCCAACAGGCAACTACGAGCAGTACTTC	CASSLVPTGNYEQYF
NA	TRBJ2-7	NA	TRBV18	TGTGCCAGCTCGCGAGGGACAAACGAGCAGTACTTC	CASSRGTNEQYF
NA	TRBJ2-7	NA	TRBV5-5	TGTGCCAGCAGCTTCAGGACTTCCTACGAGCAGTACTTC	CASSFRTSYEQYF
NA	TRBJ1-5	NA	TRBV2	TGTGCCAGCAGAGCCTCAGGAAGCAATCAGCCCCAGCATTTT	CASRASGSNQPQHF
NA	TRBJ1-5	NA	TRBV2	TGTGCCACGACCCTGGAGAGCAATCAGCCCCAGCATTTT	CATTLESNQPQHF
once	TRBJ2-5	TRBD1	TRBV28	TGTGCCAGCAGTGAGACAGGGGCGACGTACCAAGAGACCCAGTACTTC	CASSETGATYQETQYF
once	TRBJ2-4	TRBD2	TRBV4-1	TGCGCCAGCAGCCTCAGCCCGGGACTAGCGGGGGCTGGAGCCAAAAACATTCAGTACTTC	CASSLSPGLAGAGAKNIQYF
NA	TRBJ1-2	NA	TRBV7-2	TGTGCCAGCAGCTGGGAGTCCATTAACTATGGCTACACCTTC	CASSWESINYGYTF
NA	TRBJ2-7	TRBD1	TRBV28	TGTGCCAGCAGTTCAGGGACAGGGATTGGGGAGCAGTACTTC	CASSSGTGIGEQYF
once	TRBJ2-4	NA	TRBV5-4	TGTGCCAGCAGCTTGGGCAGGCAGGGTAGCATTCAGTACTTC	CASSLGRQGSIQYF
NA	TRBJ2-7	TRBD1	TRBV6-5	TGTGCCAGCATTCCGCAGGGGGCTTCCTACGAGCAGTACTTC	CASIPQGASYEQYF
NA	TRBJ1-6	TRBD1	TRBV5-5	TGTGCCAGCAGTTTAGGGACAGGGAGGGCTTCACCCCTCCACTTT	CASSLGTGRASPLHF
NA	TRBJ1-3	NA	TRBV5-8	TGTGCCAGCAGCTTGGATGGAGGGTACTCTGGAAACACCATATATTTT	CASSLDGGYSGNTIYF
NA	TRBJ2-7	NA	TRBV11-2	TGTGCCAGCAGCTTCGGTTCCTACGAGCAGTACTTC	CASSFGSYEQYF
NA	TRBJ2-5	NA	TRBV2	TGTGCCACCACTTACTCGGGTGAGACCCAGTACTTC	CATTYSGETQYF
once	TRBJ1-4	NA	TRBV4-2	TGTGCCAGCAGCCAAGGAGTTAATGAAAAACTGTTTTTT	CASSQGVNEKLFF
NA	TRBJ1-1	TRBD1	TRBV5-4	TGTGCCAGCAGCCAGACAGGGGGCGTTGAAGCTTTCTTT	CASSQTGGVEAFF
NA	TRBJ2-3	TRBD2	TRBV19	TGTGCCACTAGGCGGGGGAGAGGCACAGATACGCAGTATTTT	CATRRGRGTDTQYF
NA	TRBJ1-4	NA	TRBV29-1	TGCAGCGTTGCCGGGACTAAATGGGAAAAACTGTTTTTT	CSVAGTKWEKLFF
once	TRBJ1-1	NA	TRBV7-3	TGTGCCAGCAGCTTATCCCCCGACACTGAAGCTTTCTTT	CASSLSPDTEAFF
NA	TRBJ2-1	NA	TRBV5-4	TGTGCCAGCAGCTTGGGAGGGAGCTCCTACAATGAGCAGTTCTTC	CASSLGGSSYNEQFF
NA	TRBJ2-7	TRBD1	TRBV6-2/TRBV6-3	TGTGCCAGCAGTTTACAGGGGTACGAGCAGTACTTC	CASSLQGYEQYF
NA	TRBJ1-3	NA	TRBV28	TGTGCCAGCAGTTTATATTTCGGGGGGTCTGGAAACACCATATATTTT	CASSLYFGGSGNTIYF
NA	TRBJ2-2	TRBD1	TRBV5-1	TGCGCCAGCAGCTTTGTAACAGGGGGAGCCGGGGAGCTGTTTTTT	CASSFVTGGAGELFF
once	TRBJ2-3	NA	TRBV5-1	TGCGCCAGCAGCTTGGGTCTAGCGAGAAGCACAGATACGCAGTATTTT	CASSLGLARSTDTQYF
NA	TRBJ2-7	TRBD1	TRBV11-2	TGTGCCAGCAGCTTGGGGACAGGGGCCACCTACGAGCAGTACTTC	CASSLGTGATYEQYF
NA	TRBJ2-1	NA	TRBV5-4	TGTGCCAGCCAGAAGGGAGGTCTTGCGGGGCTTTACAATGAGCAGTTCTTC	CASQKGGLAGLYNEQFF
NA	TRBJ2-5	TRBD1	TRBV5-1	TGCGCCAGCAGCATCGGGACAGGGGAGGAGACCCAGTACTTC	CASSIGTGEETQYF
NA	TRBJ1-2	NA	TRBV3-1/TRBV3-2	TGTGCCAGCAGCCAAGGGCGTGCAGGGGCCAACTATGGCTACACCTTC	CASSQGRAGANYGYTF
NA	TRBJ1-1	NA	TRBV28	TGTGCCAGCAATACAGGTGGGTTGAACACTGAAGCTTTCTTT	CASNTGGLNTEAFF
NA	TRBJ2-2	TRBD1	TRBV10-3	TGTGCCATCAGTGAAGGGACAGGGCCCCTAATGAACACCGGGGAGCTGTTTTTT	CAISEGTGPLMNTGELFF
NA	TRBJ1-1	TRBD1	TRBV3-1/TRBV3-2	TGTGCCAGCAGCCATCGGGACAGCAACACTGAAGCTTTCTTT	CASSHRDSNTEAFF
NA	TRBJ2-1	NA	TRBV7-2	TGTGCCAGCAGCTTCGGGACTGGCTACAATGAGCAGTTCTTC	CASSFGTGYNEQFF
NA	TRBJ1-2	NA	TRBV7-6	TGTGCCAGCAGCTTAGAGCATCGACAGGCAGCTAACTATGGCTACACCTTC	CASSLEHRQAANYGYTF
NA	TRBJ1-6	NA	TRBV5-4	TGTGCCAGCAGCATACAGGGTCCTAATTCACCCCTCCACTTT	CASSIQGPNSPLHF
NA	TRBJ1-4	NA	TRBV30	TGTGCCTGCCCCCTGGGGCAGACTAATGAAAAACTGTTTTTT	CACPLGQTNEKLFF
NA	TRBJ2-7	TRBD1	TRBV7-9	TGTGCCAGCAGCTTAGCCCGTCCCGGGACAGGGGGTTTTCACGAGCAGTACTTC	CASSLARPGTGGFHEQYF